One and the same sample provided the 8 T cell receptor beta chains below, sequenced in a study of beta chain features in type 1 diabetes. Points from the study as a whole: Moderately but significantly shorter TCRB CDR3s were found in Type 1 diabetes patients in all four CD4+ subsets.

Since all of the isolated RNA was reverse transcribed, expressed TCRB transcripts were what got sequenced. Produced via immunoSEQ multiplex PCR; TCRdb's table is partial and in-frame only. The sample yields 300,000 to 450,000 clones, around 12% seen once. No antigen has been assigned to these receptors. Specimen: naive CD4+ T cells from blood. The receptors derive from a woman aged 18-29 years with type 1 diabetes.

This rearrangement joins TRBV7-2 to TRBJ2-7, with D uncertain. Trimming pared 5 bases from V and 3 bases from J, leaving 8 bases between. Germline V gene sequence: CDR1 SGHTA, CDR2 FQGNSA. There are 12 residues in the CDR3. CDR3 sequence reads: CASSQSRYEQYF. Here the CDR3 DNA reads TGTGCCAGCAGCCAGTCCCGCTACGAGCAGTACTTC. Complete variable domain (other parts from reference TRBV7-2 and TRBJ2-7): GAGVSQSPSNKVTEKGKDVELRCDPISGHTALYWYRQSLGQGLEFLIYFQGNSAPDKSGLPSDRFSAERTGGSVSTLTIQRTQQEDSAVYLCASSQSRYEQYFGPGTRLTVT.

V gene TRBV9 combines with J gene TRBJ2-7, with 9 bases aligning to TRBD1. From germline, CDR1 is SGDLS and CDR2 YYNGEE. The CDR3 contains 14 residues. J was trimmed by 4 bases and V by 3 bases; bases with no gene match: 5. The CDR3 here is CASSGTDRGYEQYF. The CDR3 coding sequence is TGTGCCAGCAGCGGGACCGACAGGGGGTACGAGCAGTACTTC.

This clone occurred a few times. The V and J genes are TRBV7-2 and TRBJ2-3; D uncertain. The CDR3 is 12 residues long. CDR1 and CDR2 from the germline V gene are SGHTA and FQGNSA. V dropped 6 bases and J dropped 2 bases, with 6 bases sitting between them. The CDR3 spells CASSPITDTQYF. The CDR3 region has the DNA TGTGCCAGCAGTCCCATCACAGATACGCAGTATTTT.

This clone was counted a few times. The J gene is TRBJ1-4, the V gene TRBV14; 8 bases align to TRBD1. In germline, CDR1 is SGHDN, CDR2 FVKESK. V shed 4 bases and J 3 bases; nucleotides not matched to a gene: 4. The CDR3 loop spans 15 amino acids. DNA of the CDR3: TGTGCCAGCAGCCCCGACAGGGGATCTAATGAAAAACTGTTTTTT. This codes for CASSPDRGSNEKLFF. Full variable domain (remainder filled in from reference TRBV14 and TRBJ1-4): EAGVTQFPSHSVIEKGQTVTLRCDPISGHDNLYWYRRVMGKEIKFLLHFVKESKQDESGMPNNRFLAERTGGTYSTLKVQPAELEDSGVYFCASSPDRGSNEKLFFGSGTQLSVL.

The V and J genes are TRBV29-1 and TRBJ2-4; 9 positions agree with TRBD1. The CDR3 extends over 13 amino acids. Looked up from germline, CDR1 is SQVTM and CDR2 is ANQGSEA. V dropped 5 bases and J dropped 5; count of bases not matched to a gene: 4. The CDR3, as DNA: TGCAGCGTTTCTAACAGGGGGCAAAACATTCAGTACTTC. Its translation: CSVSNRGQNIQYF.

The V gene is TRBV7-2, the J gene TRBJ1-1, with unresolved D. V gave up 5 bases and J gave up 3 bases, with 10 bases separating them. CDR1 is SGHTA and CDR2 is FQGNSA in the germline V gene. This CDR3 region has 13 residues. The chain's CDR3 is CASSPNRDTEAFF. The CDR3 region has the DNA TGTGCCAGCAGCCCGAATCGGGACACTGAAGCTTTCTTT.

This sequence joins TRBV15 and TRBJ1-5; possibly TRBD1 for D (5 bases). Germline loops: CDR1 LNHNV, CDR2 YYDKDF (reference sequence). Trimming left V 2 bases short and J 2 bases short, with 10 bases between. The CDR3 covers 15 residues. Written as DNA, the CDR3 is TGTGCCACCAGCAGACAGGGTACCGGCAATCAGCCCCAGCATTTT. Amino acid sequence: CATSRQGTGNQPQHF.

This clone was picked up a small number of times. V is TRBV29-1 and J is TRBJ2-5; 9 bases align to TRBD2. Germline loops: CDR1 SQVTM, CDR2 ANQGSEA. The CDR3 has 14 amino acids. V lost 8 bases to trimming and J lost 1 base; unmatched junction nucleotides: 8. The CDR3 region is CSLLAGASQETQYF. For the CDR3, the DNA is TGCAGCTTGTTAGCGGGGGCGTCCCAAGAGACCCAGTACTTC.